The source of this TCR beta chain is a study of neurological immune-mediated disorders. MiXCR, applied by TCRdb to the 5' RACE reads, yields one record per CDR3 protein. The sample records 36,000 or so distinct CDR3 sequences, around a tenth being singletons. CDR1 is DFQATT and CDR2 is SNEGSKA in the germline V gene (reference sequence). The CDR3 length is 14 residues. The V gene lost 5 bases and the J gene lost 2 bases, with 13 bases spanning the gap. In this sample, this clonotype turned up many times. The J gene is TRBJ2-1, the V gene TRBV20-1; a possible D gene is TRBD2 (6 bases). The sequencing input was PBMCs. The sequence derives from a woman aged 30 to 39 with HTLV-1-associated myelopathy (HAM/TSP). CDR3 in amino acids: CSASVPGAYNEQFF. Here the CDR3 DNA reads TGCAGTGCTTCAGTCCCGGGGGCCTACAATGAGCAGTTCTTC.